Sequencing of this T cell receptor (beta chain) was carried out in a study of T-cell memory formation after mild COVID-19. At the level of the study: Among the donors, TCR clusters were largely specific to each donor.

Study-wide findings and caveats: Largely, contracting CD4+ clones fell within CM and EM, and contracting CD8+ clones within EMRA. Day 15 to 85 contractors were CD4/CD8 balanced; later expanders leaned CD4+.

One entry per CDR3 protein, called by TCRdb with MiXCR from the 5' RACE reads. The sample holds under 450,000 distinct CDR3 sequences, 20% to 25% seen once. This clonotype appeared a few times. Its specificity is not known. The specimen sequenced was PBMCs or a T cell subset sorted from them (not recorded which). This TCR derives from a man between 18 and 35 years old who had mild COVID-19 (a few samples of this study predate the infection). Cell type and time point are not known.

In nucleotides, the CDR3 is TGTGCCAGTCGCGACAGTACCGGGGAGCTGTTTTTT. Encoded protein: CASRDSTGELFF. The rearrangement joins TRBV12-3 or TRBV12-4 to TRBJ2-2; weak D call: TRBD1 (5 bases). V lost 9 bases, J lost 5 bases, and 10 bases lay in between. The CDR3 has 12 residues.